This TCR beta chain was captured in a study of beta chain features in type 1 diabetes. Study-wide background: Healthy donors and patients had similar age, gender and cell yields. Overall study results and limits: Patients and controls would be equally affected if PCR favored shorter templates. In every one of the four CD4+ subsets, TCRB CDR3s were moderately but significantly shorter in Type 1 diabetes patients.

This clone was observed a few times. The antigen remains unidentified. V lost 5 bases to trimming and J lost 5 bases; unmatched junction nucleotides: 12. There are 17 residues in the CDR3. The germline gives CDR1 SGHTA, CDR2 FQGNSA. Purity exceeded 95% in all sorted populations. The sequenced template was cDNA made from the entire isolated RNA. Reads from naive, central memory and regulatory T cell samples averaged about 3.9 million. This table comes from immunoSEQ multiplex PCR, and its TCRdb copy is limited to in-frame clones, with some not included. The sample records about 120,000 clones, about a sixth being singletons.

The receptor's source is a man under 40 with type 1 diabetes. V usage is TRBV7-2 and J usage is TRBJ2-5; the match to TRBD2 covers 12 bases. Sequenced material: central memory CD4+ T cells from blood. The CDR3 DNA reads as TGTGCCAGCAGCCACGCTAGCGGGGGGGCCGGCACGGAGACCCAGTACTTC. Protein product: CASSHASGGAGTETQYF.